A selection of T cell receptor beta chains follows, all from one sample in a study of a mutant IDH1 vaccine in newly diagnosed glioma. Profiling relied on immunoSEQ multiplex PCR, and the TCRdb table lists in-frame clones only, not all of them. This table has tens of thousands of clones, over 65% appearing once. Their antigen targets remain unknown. The sample here was PBMCs, taken from a glioma patient whose treatment included an IDH1 peptide vaccine. The receptors derive from a woman in her forties with glioma. The conserved cysteine and the conserved F or W are not part of the CDR3 here. Not every row has a clone size; where given, it reads once, few, many or a size class.

j_call: TRBJ2-7; v_call: TRBV13; clone_size: -; cdr3_aa: ASSPPGDYEQY
j_call: TRBJ1-4; v_call: TRBV18; clone_size: -; cdr3_aa: ASSVRRDEKLF
j_call: TRBJ1-5; v_call: TRBV14; clone_size: -; cdr3_aa: ASSLTPFAPQH
j_call: TRBJ2-1; v_call: TRBV5-1; clone_size: -; cdr3_aa: ASSLLLAADNEQF
j_call: TRBJ1-2; v_call: TRBV27; clone_size: once; cdr3_aa: ASSPKTGGGGYT
j_call: TRBJ1-6; v_call: TRBV7-9; clone_size: -; cdr3_aa: ASSLEPERSPLH
j_call: TRBJ1-6; v_call: TRBV7-9; clone_size: few; cdr3_aa: ASTLMGDSPLH
j_call: TRBJ1-5; v_call: TRBV11-2; clone_size: -; cdr3_aa: ASSWGGENQPQH
j_call: TRBJ2-6; v_call: TRBV14; clone_size: -; cdr3_aa: ASSQARGLGANVLT
j_call: TRBJ2-4; v_call: TRBV5-1; clone_size: -; cdr3_aa: ASSLVLNPGWTNIQY
j_call: TRBJ2-1; v_call: TRBV7-2; clone_size: once; cdr3_aa: ASSLSGAKQF
j_call: TRBJ1-6; v_call: TRBV4-3; clone_size: -; cdr3_aa: ASSPRESSYNSPLH
j_call: TRBJ1-3; v_call: TRBV27; clone_size: -; cdr3_aa: ASSPTGAPTGNTIY
j_call: TRBJ1-5; v_call: TRBV5-1; clone_size: -; cdr3_aa: ASSWDSNQPQH
j_call: TRBJ1-2; v_call: TRBV7-9; clone_size: -; cdr3_aa: ASSLLEGANYGYT
j_call: TRBJ2-7; v_call: TRBV7-8; clone_size: -; cdr3_aa: ASSLAIGVYEQY
j_call: TRBJ2-7; v_call: TRBV27; clone_size: -; cdr3_aa: ASSIDRRAGGRQY
j_call: TRBJ2-7; v_call: TRBV10-3; clone_size: -; cdr3_aa: AISERDGQTDHEQY
j_call: TRBJ2-2; v_call: TRBV5-6; clone_size: -; cdr3_aa: ASSLELAGYTGELF
j_call: TRBJ2-3; v_call: TRBV5-6; clone_size: few; cdr3_aa: ASSLFGTDTQY
j_call: TRBJ2-7; v_call: TRBV10-3; clone_size: -; cdr3_aa: AISTPSSDYEQY
j_call: TRBJ1-3; v_call: TRBV5-1; clone_size: -; cdr3_aa: ASSFGEGNTIY
j_call: TRBJ1-3; v_call: TRBV30; clone_size: -; cdr3_aa: AWSVLRQGTGNTIY
j_call: TRBJ1-5; v_call: TRBV6-5; clone_size: -; cdr3_aa: ASRRQGGNNQPQH
j_call: TRBJ1-1; v_call: TRBV27; clone_size: -; cdr3_aa: ASSLTLSGTEAF
j_call: TRBJ2-1; v_call: TRBV6-5; clone_size: -; cdr3_aa: ASTKGLLADNEQF
j_call: TRBJ1-4; v_call: TRBV7-6; clone_size: -; cdr3_aa: ASSLDRGRTNEKLF
j_call: TRBJ2-1; v_call: TRBV20-1; clone_size: -; cdr3_aa: SAGQIEQF
j_call: TRBJ1-4; v_call: TRBV7-9; clone_size: -; cdr3_aa: ASSSTGEGEKLF
j_call: TRBJ1-1; v_call: TRBV29-1; clone_size: -; cdr3_aa: SVWTVMNTEAF
j_call: TRBJ2-7; v_call: TRBV15; clone_size: -; cdr3_aa: ATSRDGRSYEQY
j_call: TRBJ2-7; v_call: TRBV10-1; clone_size: -; cdr3_aa: ASSEGGTGPTYEQY
j_call: TRBJ2-1; v_call: TRBV5-6; clone_size: -; cdr3_aa: ASSLRARDEQF
j_call: TRBJ1-4; v_call: TRBV9; clone_size: -; cdr3_aa: ASSELEGNEKLF
j_call: TRBJ1-1; v_call: TRBV11-2; clone_size: -; cdr3_aa: ASMQPRGAEAF
j_call: TRBJ2-7; v_call: TRBV5-4; clone_size: -; cdr3_aa: ASSSSSYEQY
j_call: TRBJ2-7; v_call: TRBV6-5; clone_size: -; cdr3_aa: ASSYSGVHEQY
j_call: TRBJ2-1; v_call: TRBV27; clone_size: -; cdr3_aa: ASSDLDRYYNEQF
j_call: TRBJ2-7; v_call: TRBV5-4; clone_size: -; cdr3_aa: ASSLEQGMTSEQY
j_call: TRBJ2-3; v_call: TRBV2; clone_size: -; cdr3_aa: ASSRSGGPRSDTQY
j_call: TRBJ2-7; v_call: TRBV18; clone_size: -; cdr3_aa: ASSLRQGLYEQY
j_call: TRBJ1-1; v_call: TRBV29-1; clone_size: -; cdr3_aa: SVGGRRGLGAF
j_call: TRBJ2-7; v_call: TRBV5-1; clone_size: -; cdr3_aa: ASSRDTYEQY
j_call: TRBJ1-3; v_call: TRBV6-6; clone_size: -; cdr3_aa: ASSFPVPGKDTIY
j_call: TRBJ1-1; v_call: TRBV5-1; clone_size: -; cdr3_aa: ASSLLPGTGTEAF
j_call: TRBJ1-2; v_call: TRBV7-9; clone_size: -; cdr3_aa: ASSSTGVDYGYT
j_call: TRBJ1-2; v_call: TRBV27; clone_size: -; cdr3_aa: ASSLLGQPNYGYT
j_call: TRBJ2-7; v_call: TRBV10-3; clone_size: few; cdr3_aa: AISEVVYEQY
j_call: TRBJ2-2; v_call: TRBV5-1; clone_size: -; cdr3_aa: ASSPRTGETGELF
j_call: TRBJ2-3; v_call: TRBV7-9; clone_size: few; cdr3_aa: ASSLPISHRLSTDTQY
j_call: TRBJ1-5; v_call: TRBV6-5; clone_size: -; cdr3_aa: ASSPMAASNQPQH
j_call: TRBJ1-2; v_call: TRBV11-2; clone_size: -; cdr3_aa: ASQDSLLGYT
j_call: TRBJ1-3; v_call: TRBV18; clone_size: -; cdr3_aa: ASSPYRLGQIASGNTIY
j_call: TRBJ1-6; v_call: TRBV7-8; clone_size: -; cdr3_aa: ASSLAQGVSSYNSPLH
j_call: TRBJ2-1; v_call: TRBV30; clone_size: -; cdr3_aa: AWRSGEGHNEQF
j_call: TRBJ1-4; v_call: TRBV29-1; clone_size: -; cdr3_aa: SGGRGTTNEKLF
j_call: TRBJ1-2; v_call: TRBV10-3; clone_size: -; cdr3_aa: AISDLSEPANYGYT